Listed here are 5 T cell receptor beta chains from one sample, sequenced in a study of T-cell reconstitution after alpha-beta-depleted transplantation in children. Molecular barcoding with unique molecular identifiers was used for the TCRbeta library. TCRdb passed the PCR reads through MiXCR, listing each CDR3 protein once. The table shows under 250,000 distinct CDR3 sequences, with approximately 7% occurring only once. Sequencing was performed on PBMCs, taken before TCRalphabeta/CD19-depleted stem cell transplant. These receptors originate from a boy aged 2-15 years with acute lymphoblastic leukemia, due to receive a stem cell transplant.

The chain carries TRBV5-1 and TRBJ2-6; maybe TRBD1 (6 bases). The CDR3 covers 18 residues. CDR1 is SGHRS and CDR2 is YFSETQ in the germline V gene. V lost 4 bases and J 1 base, leaving 18 bases between the germline ends. Here the CDR3 reads CASSPPGQGGSGANVLTF. The CDR3 DNA is TGCGCCAGCAGCCCTCCGGGACAAGGAGGATCTGGGGCCAACGTCCTGACTTTC. The full variable domain, rest sourced from reference TRBV5-1 and TRBJ2-6, is KAGVTQTPRYLIKTRGQQVTLSCSPISGHRSVSWYQQTPGQGLQFLFEYFSETQRNKGNFPGRFSGRQFSNSRSEMNVSTLELGDSALYLCASSPPGQGGSGANVLTFGAGSRLTVL.

The chain combines TRBV30 with TRBJ2-7; 7 bases map to TRBD1. After removal of 4 bases from V and 6 bases from J, the junction contained 12 bases not matched to a gene. Germline-derived CDR1 and CDR2 are GTSNPN and SVGIG (reference sequence). This CDR3 comprises 14 residues. The CDR3 nucleotides read TGTGCCTGGACTGGGTCAGGACAGGTCGGCGAGCAGTACTTC. Translation gives CAWTGSGQVGEQYF.

There are many counts of this clonotype. For the CDR3, the DNA is TGTGCCAGCATTCTTCAAAACACCGGGGAGCTGTTTTTT. Its translation is CASILQNTGELFF. V is TRBV6-2 or TRBV6-3 and J is TRBJ2-2; D uncertain. CDR1 is MNHEY, CDR2 SVGEGT, per germline. V lost 7 bases and J 2 bases, leaving 8 bases between the germline ends. The CDR3 is 13 residues long.

The chain is built from TRBV29-1 and TRBJ2-7; D is possibly TRBD1 (8 bases). This CDR3 spans 19 amino acids. The germline gives CDR1 SQVTM, CDR2 ANQGSEA. The germline V and J ends were trimmed by 6 bases and 3 bases, with 33 bases remaining between them. Here the CDR3 reads CSVRFWGGDDRDRRYEQYF. CDR3 coding DNA: TGCAGCGTCCGGTTCTGGGGGGGGGATGACCGGGACAGGCGCTACGAGCAGTACTTC.

In this sample, this clonotype turned up a few times. The chain has TRBV6-2 or TRBV6-3 and TRBJ1-5; D remains unclear. The ends were cut back, 0 bases at V and 1 base at J, with 10 bases in the middle. The CDR3 extends over 16 amino acids. Looked up from germline, CDR1 is MNHEY and CDR2 is SVGEGT. CDR3 in DNA: TGTGCCAGCAGTTACTCGGCCCTGAGGAGCAATCAGCCCCAGCATTTT. This codes for CASSYSALRSNQPQHF.